A selection of T cell receptor beta chains follows, all from one sample in a study of PD-1 blockade in classical Hodgkin lymphoma. Some clones are missing from TCRdb's copy, which holds only in-frame ones; the method was immunoSEQ multiplex PCR. The sample holds tens of thousands of clones, around 82% seen once. Source: peripheral blood mononuclear cells (PBMCs), taken before the second cycle of nivolumab. The receptors stem from a human donor with classical Hodgkin lymphoma. CDR3s include the opening cysteine and the closing phenylalanine or tryptophan. Fields, in order: J gene, V gene, clone size, D gene, CDR3 DNA, CDR3 protein. D genes are given only for firm matches. Part of the rows lack a size; the others show once, few, many or a class for expanded clones.

TRBJ2-3	TRBV6-4	-	-	TGTGCCAGCAGCGGAGGGGCAGATACGCAGTATTTT	CASSGGADTQYF
TRBJ2-2	TRBV6-5	-	-	TGTGCCAGCAGTCCTCGGGACACGCAGCCTGGGGAGCTGTTTTTT	CASSPRDTQPGELFF
TRBJ1-4	TRBV6-6	-	TRBD1	TGTGCCAGCACCCAACGAGGCCAGGGGGATGAAAAACTGTTTTTT	CASTQRGQGDEKLFF
TRBJ2-5	TRBV7-8	-	-	TGTGCCAGCAGCTCCCGGCTTGGGACGGACTTCCAAGAGACCCAGTACTTC	CASSSRLGTDFQETQYF
TRBJ2-5	TRBV5-4	-	-	TGTGCCAGCACCCCGGGCCCCAAAGAGACCCAGTACTTC	CASTPGPKETQYF
TRBJ2-3	TRBV11-2	-	TRBD1	TGTGCCAGCAGCCTTAGGACAGGGGCAGCAGATACGCAGTATTTT	CASSLRTGAADTQYF
TRBJ2-5	TRBV7-2	-	-	TGTGCCAGCACCCTCGGGGAGGGGGCATTGGAGACCCAGTACTTC	CASTLGEGALETQYF
TRBJ1-2	TRBV4-1	-	-	TGCGCCAGCAGCCCAAGGGGGGAGGGCGGCGGCTACACCTTC	CASSPRGEGGGYTF
TRBJ2-6	TRBV4-3	once	TRBD1	TGCGCCAGCAGCCAGGACAGGGGAGCCGGGGCCAACGTCCTGACTTTC	CASSQDRGAGANVLTF
TRBJ1-2	TRBV5-6	-	-	TGTGCCAGCAGCTCCCCAACAGGGAATCGGGGCTACACCTTC	CASSSPTGNRGYTF
TRBJ1-5	TRBV27	once	-	TGTGCCAGCAGTTTATCGAGGGACGATCAGCCCCAGCATTTT	CASSLSRDDQPQHF
TRBJ1-1	TRBV19	-	-	TGTGCCAGTAACCGGAGGGGCAACGAAGCTTTCTTT	CASNRRGNEAFF
TRBJ2-4	TRBV4-2	-	TRBD1	TGTGCCAGCAGCCCCGGGACAGGGCGACTAGCCAAAAACATTCAGTACTTC	CASSPGTGRLAKNIQYF
TRBJ2-5	TRBV15	-	TRBD1	TGTGCCACCAGCACCTACAGGGGGCAAGAGACCCAGTACTTC	CATSTYRGQETQYF
TRBJ1-2	TRBV28	-	TRBD1	TGTGCCACCCGGACAGGCTATGGCTACACCTTC	CATRTGYGYTF
TRBJ1-2	TRBV19	-	-	TGTGCCAGTAGTATAGATGAGGGTGGATACGGCTATGGCTACACCTTC	CASSIDEGGYGYGYTF
TRBJ1-4	TRBV5-1	large	-	TGCGCCAGCAGCTTGGCCGGGGAAGGCGAAAAACTGTTTTTT	CASSLAGEGEKLFF
TRBJ2-5	TRBV5-4	-	-	TGTGCCAGCAGACCAGGGTGGGAAGAGACCCAGTACTTC	CASRPGWEETQYF
TRBJ1-2	TRBV28	medium-sized	-	TGTGCCAGCAGGGACACTTCCTATGGCTACACCTTC	CASRDTSYGYTF
TRBJ1-4	TRBV30	-	-	TGTGCCTGGAGTGCTTACGAAAAACTGTTTTTT	CAWSAYEKLFF
TRBJ2-3	TRBV27	-	-	TGTGCCAGCAGTTTTTGGGGATTTACCACAGATACGCAGTATTTT	CASSFWGFTTDTQYF
TRBJ2-7	TRBV6-1	few	TRBD1	TGTGCCAGCAGTGAAGCCTGGACAGGGTTTAACGAGCAGTACTTC	CASSEAWTGFNEQYF
TRBJ2-3	TRBV19	-	-	TGTGCCAGTAGTATAGATCTTGGGGCAGGGGTAACAGATACGCAGTATTTT	CASSIDLGAGVTDTQYF
TRBJ1-5	TRBV6-5	-	-	TGTGCCAGCAGGTCCGGGGTCCCAACGCAGCCCCAGCATTTT	CASRSGVPTQPQHF
TRBJ1-1	TRBV7-9	-	TRBD1	TGTGCCAGCAGCCAGGGGGCGCGAAACACTGAAGCTTTCTTT	CASSQGARNTEAFF
TRBJ1-6	TRBV7-9	-	-	TGTGCCAGCAGCTTGGCCTTGTGGAATTCACCCCTCCACTTT	CASSLALWNSPLHF
TRBJ2-1	TRBV11-3	-	-	TGTGCCAGCAGCTTATCCTGGGGGAGCTCCTACAATGAGCAGTTCTTC	CASSLSWGSSYNEQFF
TRBJ2-7	TRBV6-5	-	TRBD1	TGTGCCAGCAGGTTCAGTACAGGGGTCTCCTACGAGCAGTACTTC	CASRFSTGVSYEQYF
TRBJ1-1	TRBV7-9	-	-	TGTGCCAGTCAAAAGCGTAAAGGGGACACTGAAGCTTTCTTT	CASQKRKGDTEAFF
TRBJ1-6	TRBV7-2	once	TRBD1	TGTGCCAGCAGCTTAGTCCCAGGGGGCGCGTCACCCCTCCACTTT	CASSLVPGGASPLHF
TRBJ2-3	TRBV7-8	-	TRBD2	TGTGCCAGCAGCTTAGGGGTAGCGGGGGTCCCTAGCACAGATACGCAGTATTTT	CASSLGVAGVPSTDTQYF
TRBJ1-1	TRBV27	-	TRBD1	TGTGCCAGCAGTTTGACAGGGGGGAACACTGAAGCTTTCTTT	CASSLTGGNTEAFF
TRBJ2-7	TRBV6-1	-	-	TGTGCCAGCAGTGAAGCGGCCGGATCTAACTACGAGCAGTACTTC	CASSEAAGSNYEQYF
TRBJ1-3	TRBV9	-	TRBD1	TGTGCCAGCAGCTTACAGGGGGATGGAAACACCATATATTTT	CASSLQGDGNTIYF
TRBJ2-7	TRBV5-4	-	-	TGTGCCAGCAGCCCACGCTCTGGGGGGCCGGTCGAGCAGTACTTC	CASSPRSGGPVEQYF
TRBJ2-7	TRBV19	few	-	TGTGCCAGTAGCTGGGGGGAGGCCTACGAGCAGTACTTC	CASSWGEAYEQYF
TRBJ1-1	TRBV4-3	few	-	TGCGCCAGCAGCCAAGACAGCTGGGAGAACACTGAAGCTTTCTTT	CASSQDSWENTEAFF
TRBJ1-5	TRBV28	once	-	TGTGCCAGCAAAGACTTAGAGACCGCGGAGCATTTT	CASKDLETAEHF
TRBJ2-5	TRBV6-6	-	-	TGTGCCAGCAGTTACTCGGGGAGCCAAGAGACCCAGTACTTC	CASSYSGSQETQYF
TRBJ2-3	TRBV30	-	-	TGTGCCTGGAGTAAGACTGGGGCAGATACGCAGTATTTT	CAWSKTGADTQYF
TRBJ1-2	TRBV28	-	-	TGTGCCAGCAGCCCTCATGCCGGAGAAACAGACTATGGCTACACCTTC	CASSPHAGETDYGYTF
TRBJ1-2	TRBV9	-	-	TGTGCCAGCAGCTTACCCCGGGGGGACGACTATGGCTACACCTTC	CASSLPRGDDYGYTF
TRBJ2-5	TRBV5-1	-	-	TGCGCCAGCAGCTTTTCCCCTGTTCAAGAGACCCAGTACTTC	CASSFSPVQETQYF
TRBJ1-5	TRBV30	-	-	TGTGCCTGGGGGAACGAGGGGAATCAGCCCCAGCATTTT	CAWGNEGNQPQHF
TRBJ1-1	TRBV14	-	-	TGTGCCAGCAGCCAAGATGGGGGATTCTTAAATACGGGCACTGAAGCTTTCTTT	CASSQDGGFLNTGTEAFF
TRBJ1-1	TRBV5-5	few	-	TGTGCCAGCAGCCGGACTGGGGACGGGGGCATGAACACTGAAGCTTTCTTT	CASSRTGDGGMNTEAFF
TRBJ2-3	TRBV18	-	-	TGTGCCAGCTCACCAACGTCCATAGATACGCAGTATTTT	CASSPTSIDTQYF
TRBJ2-3	TRBV7-3	-	TRBD2	TGTGCCAGCAGCTTAGGCGCTAGCGGGGTAACAGATACGCAGTATTTT	CASSLGASGVTDTQYF
TRBJ2-1	TRBV27	-	TRBD1	TGTGCCAGCACTTTGGGGACAGGGGGCCTCTATGAGCAGTTCTTC	CASTLGTGGLYEQFF
TRBJ2-1	TRBV4-2	-	TRBD1	TGTGCCAGCAGCCAAGGTGGAAGATTGGGACAGGGGGGTCTTGAGCAGTTCTTC	CASSQGGRLGQGGLEQFF
TRBJ1-2	TRBV19	-	-	TGTGCCAGCCAATTCGAGGGAACCGGCTATGGCTACACCTTC	CASQFEGTGYGYTF
TRBJ1-5	TRBV28	-	-	TGTGCCAGCACGTCAGGGGTTGAGCCCCAGCATTTT	CASTSGVEPQHF
TRBJ1-1	TRBV5-8	-	-	TGTGCCAGCAGCTACGCGGAAGCTTTCTTT	CASSYAEAFF
TRBJ1-2	TRBV5-1	few	TRBD1	TGCGCCAGCAGCCGGACAGGGGCGGAGTATGGCTACACCTTC	CASSRTGAEYGYTF
TRBJ2-7	TRBV4-2	-	TRBD2	TGTGCCAGCAGCCAATCACGGGGGGGAGGGTACGAGCAGTACTTC	CASSQSRGGGYEQYF